The 6 T cell receptor beta chains below come from one sample, sequenced in a study of human T cells and chemical hapten exposure. TCRdb independently ran MiXCR on the RACE reads; one entry per CDR3 protein. The sample holds fewer than 200,000 distinct CDR3 sequences; approximately 30% are singletons and the top ten take roughly 2.2%. Time point: patch test 3, about 24 weeks after DPC sensitization. Treatment denoted: therapeutic diphenylcyclopropenone sensitization with weekly scalp DPC. Here the sequenced sample was whole blood, taken in connection with sensitization to the hapten diphenylcyclopropenone (DPC). All receptors come from a woman between 18 and 29 years old with alopecia areata. Some clones in this sample may be carry-over from other donors' samples.

This clonotype was recorded a few times. The rearrangement joins TRBV7-9 to TRBJ2-5; 10 positions match TRBD2. The CDR3 has 15 residues. With 1 base clipped from V and 3 bases from J, the junction kept 2 bases outside the gene matches. Germline CDR1 reads SEHNR; CDR2 reads FQNEAQ (reference sequence). CDR3 in amino acids: CASSLGLAGEETQYF. Here the CDR3 DNA reads TGTGCCAGCAGCTTAGGTCTAGCGGGAGAAGAGACCCAGTACTTC.

The genes are TRBV19 and TRBJ1-2; D is perhaps TRBD1 (5 bases). CDR3 length: 14 residues. Trimming pared 2 bases from V and 2 bases from J, leaving 9 bases between. CDR1 is LNHDA and CDR2 is SQIVND in the germline V gene (reference sequence). In DNA form, the CDR3 reads TGTGCCAGTAGTATATACAGGAGCAACTATGGCTACACCTTC. Residues: CASSIYRSNYGYTF.

The chain joins TRBV10-3 to TRBJ2-5, with D perhaps matching TRBD2 (5 bases). Germline V CDR1 and CDR2: ENHRY, SYGVKD. With 2 bases removed from V and 9 bases from J, the gap between germline ends came to 13 bases. There are 13 residues in the CDR3. CDR3 protein: CAISEGPGSAQYF. CDR3 DNA: TGTGCCATCAGTGAGGGGCCAGGTAGCGCCCAGTACTTC.

J is TRBJ1-4 and V is TRBV20-1, with TRBD1 matching over 8 bases. Unmatched junction bases numbered 3, after V lost 2 bases and J lost 4 bases. The CDR3 loop spans 14 amino acids. From germline, CDR1 is DFQATT and CDR2 SNEGSKA (reference sequence). The CDR3: CSARQGAGNEKLFF. CDR3 sequence (DNA): TGCAGTGCTAGACAGGGGGCGGGTAATGAAAAACTGTTTTTT.

This chain connects TRBV28 to TRBJ2-6; TRBD1 agrees at 8 bases. Trimming cost V 10 bases and J 1 base; bases outside gene matches: 3. The CDR3 consists of 14 residues. CDR1 is MDHEN and CDR2 is SYDVKM in the germline V gene. CDR3 DNA sequence: TGTGCCACCGACAGGGGTTCTGGGGCCAACGTCCTGACTTTC. Its protein product is CATDRGSGANVLTF.

This clonotype was recorded many times. The chain is built from TRBV9 and TRBJ2-7; 7 bases align to TRBD2. Losses at the gene ends were 4 bases for V and 0 bases for J; bases not matched to a gene: 4. This CDR3 has 14 residues. Germline-derived CDR1 and CDR2 are SGDLS and YYNGEE. CDR3 nucleotides: TGTGCCAGCAGCCCCGGGGGGAGCTCCTACGAGCAGTACTTC. Protein product: CASSPGGSSYEQYF. The variable domain in full, with the rest retrieved from reference TRBV9 and TRBJ2-7, is DSGVTQTPKHLITATGQRVTLRCSPRSGDLSVYWYQQSLDQGLQFLIQYYNGEERAKGNILERFSAQQFPDLHSELNLSSLELGDSALYFCASSPGGSSYEQYFGPGTRLTVT.